This TCR beta chain emerged from a study of T-cell memory formation after mild COVID-19. Findings and limits, study-wide: Several responding clones turned up in pre-infection memory, indicating that cross-reactive memory may have taken part.

A remark on this clonotype: What it recognizes is unknown.

Using its own MiXCR run on the 5' RACE reads, TCRdb lists one record per CDR3 protein. The top ten clones hold roughly 27% of a sample with about 110,000 distinct CDR3 sequences, over 15% of them seen once. Trimming stripped 1 base from V and 4 bases from J, with 10 bases between. The CDR3 extends over 15 amino acids. Germline values: CDR1 SGHVS, CDR2 FNYEAQ. The sequence was collected from an adult woman who had mild COVID-19 (a few samples of this study predate the infection). Cell type and time point are not known. Material for sequencing was PBMCs or a T cell subset sorted from them (not recorded which). The genes are TRBV7-6 and TRBJ2-2, with D perhaps matching TRBD1 (6 bases). DNA of the CDR3: TGTGCCAGCAGCTTAGGGGGGCTCAGCACCGGGGAGCTGTTTTTT. The encoded protein is CASSLGGLSTGELFF.